This TCR beta chain was sequenced in a study of shared clonotypes between healthy human individuals. Study results and limitations: Having only a few donors restricted how much genetic and exposure-history diversity was captured.

Trimming took off 7 bases at V and 3 bases at J, with 22 bases between the two ends. This CDR3 spans 16 amino acids. CDR1 is SGHAT and CDR2 is FQNNGV in the germline V gene. Points on this clone: What it recognizes is unknown.

CD8 cells classed as naive were CD45RO-negative and positively selected for CCR7, excluding terminally differentiated effector memory CD45RA+ cells. Using immunoSEQ multiplex PCR, the repertoire was profiled, and TCRdb retains in-frame clones only, with some absent. The sample consists of roughly 2,000,000 clones, 93% of them appearing once. Specimen: naive CD8+ T cells from PBMCs. V and J are TRBV11-2 and TRBJ2-7; D is unresolved. This TCR was recovered from a man aged 18 to 29 in good health. Some clones in this sample may be carry-over from other donors' samples. Here the CDR3 reads CASTILRSGSNYEQYF. The CDR3 DNA reads TGTGCCAGCACCATCTTACGATCGGGTAGCAACTACGAGCAGTACTTC.